This T cell receptor (beta chain) was captured by sequencing in a study of T cells in localized non-small cell lung cancer (dated by TCRdb to 2019 to 2021). Study-level background: The study examined T cell repertoires in a few hundred patients with early-stage NSCLC and compared tumors with uninvolved tumor-adjacent lungs. Of the NSCLC patients, 120 to 150 were male and 85 to 110 were female, and the mean age was approximately 66 years. The cohort consisted of 200 to 300 treatment-naive NSCLC patients whose localized lung tumors had been resected.

The full study reports these points: A median of 57 of the top 100 tumor clones turned up in the paired uninvolved adjacent lung, and roughly 30 of those clones also ranked among the top 100 of that same adjacent lung. Because multi-region tumor sequencing was not done, intratumor heterogeneity could not be ruled out. Because of the exploratory design, TCR variables were selected using unadjusted p-values without false-discovery rate correction. The highest T cell clonality was observed in uninvolved tumor-adjacent lung, where clonality exceeded that of tumor, suggesting that antigenic responses were more focused in uninvolved tumor-adjacent lung. Longer overall survival was associated with higher blood T cell density, whereas shorter survival was associated with higher adjacent-lung clonality.

The immunoSEQ Assay was used to sequence TCR beta CDR3 regions from DNA. In the authors' own workflow: To compute T cell density, TCR beta template counts were normalized to usable DNA, which was estimated by amplifying housekeeping genes. Using the preseqR package, richness was estimated by extrapolating to 120,000 templates for tissue samples and 400,000 templates for PBMC samples. Clonality was defined as one minus Pielou's evenness. To identify tissue-enriched TCRs, differential abundance testing was run on productive amino-acid clonotypes with a minimum total count of 5 and an alpha of 0.1. The Jaccard Index and the Morisita Overlap Index were used to measure repertoire overlap between compartments. TCR beta CDR3s were clustered by GLIPH together with public tetramer-defined viral CDR3s, and at least three viral sequences plus V-gene enrichment were required for viral motifs. This immuneACCESS table, as held by TCRdb, lists in-frame sequences with V and J called but not all clones. Of the missing ones, under half trace to an unresolved V gene in checked studies; the others have no known cause. Clonal size and the V and J genes are those of that table, whereas D and trimming came from the DNA. The sample table holds fewer than 50,000 clones, of which 83% were seen once. The ten largest clones add up to almost 8% of the sample.

To note about this clone: Its target antigen remains unknown. No base quality information exists; no much larger clone differs at one position.

From its cysteine to its phenylalanine, the CDR3 spans 13 amino acids. Only the CDR3 DNA is retained, 39 bases long and in frame from the first base. V drops 6 bases and J drops 10 bases, leaving 13 bases in between. CDR1 and CDR2 were assigned from the germline V gene as MNHEY and SVGAGI. At diagnosis, tumor, uninvolved tumor-adjacent lung and peripheral blood were collected and then preserved as a mix of FFPE and fresh-frozen material. For TCR repertoire profiling, blood samples were analyzed in the form of peripheral blood mononuclear cells. This sequence originates from a man between 40 and 75 years old with stage II lung adenocarcinoma. The chain was built from TRBV6-5 and TRBJ1-6, with TRBD1 tentatively as D gene (5 bases match). The material was PBMCs, obtained before any cancer treatment. Here the CDR3 is given as CASRSREGSPLHF. In nucleotide form, the sequence is TGTGCCAGCAGGAGCAGGGAAGGATCACCCCTCCACTTT.